Included here is one T cell receptor (beta chain) sequence, with context. This specimen comes from a study of cytomegalovirus exposure and HLA in healthy donors. Germline V gene data show CDR1 as MNHEY and CDR2 as SVGAGI. This CDR3 comprises 14 residues. V shed 6 bases and J 4 bases; nucleotides not matched to a gene: 7. The PCR made use of 60 Vbeta and 13 Jbeta primers. The assay was immunoSEQ multiplex PCR, and TCRdb's table has in-frame clones only and misses some. Of 200,000 to 250,000 clones detected, about three quarters appear once; the ten largest clones hold 2.5% to 3%. This TCR came from a woman aged 55 to 70 in good health and CMV-seropositive. V is TRBV6-5 and J is TRBJ1-1, with 8 positions matching TRBD1. Sequencing used PBMCs. CDR3 amino acids: CASRDGQGATEAFF. The CDR3 DNA reads as TGTGCCAGCAGAGATGGACAGGGTGCCACTGAAGCTTTCTTT.